Listed below are T cell receptor beta chains from one sample, sequenced in a study of spatial heterogeneity in lung cancer. TCRdb used MiXCR to reprocess the 5' RACE reads, holding one entry per CDR3 protein. Here the sample spans about 5,700 distinct CDR3 sequences, roughly 13% being singletons. The sequences come from lung tumor tissue, collected at surgery. Receptors were obtained from a female donor with early-stage non-small cell lung cancer. CDR3s include the opening cysteine and the closing phenylalanine or tryptophan. A D gene is named only where the DNA matches it firmly. Clone size is stated in some rows and not others, as once, few, many or a class when expanded.

V gene	CDR3 length	D gene	clone size	J gene	CDR3 DNA	CDR3 protein
TRBV11-2	17	TRBD2	many	TRBJ2-3	TGTGCCAGCAGCTTAGATCTAACGATGGGACTAGAGGATACGCAGTATTTT	CASSLDLTMGLEDTQYF
TRBV7-2	16	NA	many	TRBJ2-3	TGTGCCAGCAGCTTCTCTGTTGGTAGCCTCACAGATACGCAGTATTTT	CASSFSVGSLTDTQYF
TRBV12-3/TRBV12-4	14	NA	medium-sized	TRBJ2-5	TGTGCCAGCAGTGTACCGGGAACCCAAGAGACCCAGTACTTC	CASSVPGTQETQYF
TRBV5-1	16	TRBD2	many	TRBJ2-1	TGCGCCAGCAGCTCCGGACTAGCGGGAGGTGACGAGGAGCAGTTCTTC	CASSSGLAGGDEEQFF
TRBV27	14	NA	medium-sized	TRBJ1-2	TGTGCCAGCAGTCCCCCGGGGACCTACTATGGCTACACCTTC	CASSPPGTYYGYTF
TRBV6-5	15	TRBD1	many	TRBJ2-3	TGTGCCAGCAGTTACTCAGACAGGGGCACAGATACGCAGTATTTT	CASSYSDRGTDTQYF
TRBV9	15	TRBD2	NA	TRBJ2-5	TGTGCCAGCAGCGTAGGAGGGGAGGGAGGAGAGACCCAGTACTTC	CASSVGGEGGETQYF
TRBV7-6	17	TRBD2	medium-sized	TRBJ2-3	TGTGCCAGCAGCTTAGCTAGCGGGAGTTATATCACAGATACGCAGTATTTT	CASSLASGSYITDTQYF
TRBV7-2	16	NA	large	TRBJ2-6	TGTGCCAGCAGCCCCGACCCCCACTCTGGGGCCAACGTCCTGACTTTC	CASSPDPHSGANVLTF
TRBV29-1	14	NA	medium-sized	TRBJ2-3	TGCAGCGTTGAAGATCCAAAACTAGCAGATACGCAGTATTTT	CSVEDPKLADTQYF
TRBV5-1	15	NA	many	TRBJ1-1	TGCGCCACCTCCCGGGACCCTGGAGTGAACACTGAAGCTTTCTTT	CATSRDPGVNTEAFF
TRBV29-1	14	NA	medium-sized	TRBJ2-1	TGCAGCGTGGTTGAGCGGGGCCAGGGGGATGAGCAGTTCTTC	CSVVERGQGDEQFF
TRBV7-9	13	NA	NA	TRBJ1-6	TGTGCCAGCAGCCATGGAACCAATTCACCCCTCCACTTT	CASSHGTNSPLHF
TRBV10-3	13	TRBD1	many	TRBJ2-1	TGTGCCATCAGAGGGACAGAGTACAATGAGCAGTTCTTC	CAIRGTEYNEQFF
TRBV5-6	15	NA	NA	TRBJ2-7	TGTGCCAGCAGCTTGGGGACGACAGCCCACTACGAGCAGTACTTC	CASSLGTTAHYEQYF
TRBV28	15	TRBD1	once	TRBJ2-5	TGTGCCAGCAGTTTTAGGGACAGGGGTCTGGAGACCCAGTACTTC	CASSFRDRGLETQYF
TRBV7-2	15	TRBD1	NA	TRBJ2-3	TGTGCCAGCAGCTTGACAGGGGCCACCCTGGATACGCAGTATTTT	CASSLTGATLDTQYF
TRBV29-1	14	TRBD1	many	TRBJ2-3	TGCAGCGTTGACCCGGGACAGGGTAAAGATACGCAGTATTTT	CSVDPGQGKDTQYF
TRBV11-2	13	NA	NA	TRBJ1-2	TGTGCCAGCAGCTCCACAGGGTCCTATGGCTACACCTTC	CASSSTGSYGYTF
TRBV12-3/TRBV12-4	14	NA	medium-sized	TRBJ2-4	TGTGCCAGCAGTCCCCGGCGGGGATGGGACATTCAGTACTTC	CASSPRRGWDIQYF
TRBV7-2	15	NA	medium-sized	TRBJ2-2	TGTGCCAGCAGCCCGAGAGCGGGCCGGACCGGGGAGCTGTTTTTT	CASSPRAGRTGELFF
TRBV20-1	12	NA	medium-sized	TRBJ1-2	TGCAGTGCTAGAGAGGACAGCTATGGCTACACCTTC	CSAREDSYGYTF
TRBV25-1	13	NA	medium-sized	TRBJ2-1	TGTGCCAGCAGTAATAGGGCTGGCAATGAGCAGTTCTTC	CASSNRAGNEQFF
TRBV25-1	12	NA	medium-sized	TRBJ2-7	TGTGCCAGCAGGCGGGAACTGGGCGAGCAGTACTTC	CASRRELGEQYF
TRBV13	19	NA	many	TRBJ2-6	TGTGCCAGCAGCTTAGTATTCGGGCAGGGCGTGACTGGGGCCAACGTCCTGACTTTC	CASSLVFGQGVTGANVLTF
TRBV7-3	13	TRBD1	medium-sized	TRBJ1-1	TGTGCCAGCAGCTACCACAGGGGTACTGAAGCTTTCTTT	CASSYHRGTEAFF
TRBV24-1	16	NA	many	TRBJ2-1	TGTGCCACCAGTGATTTGCCGGAATGGTCGGTAAATGAGCAGTTCTTC	CATSDLPEWSVNEQFF
TRBV20-1	14	NA	many	TRBJ2-5	TGCAGTGCTACGCCTAGACAGATCCAAGAGACCCAGTACTTC	CSATPRQIQETQYF
TRBV24-1	13	NA	many	TRBJ2-1	TGTGCCACCAGTGATTTGGACGGACGGGGGCAGTTCTTC	CATSDLDGRGQFF
TRBV7-2	13	NA	once	TRBJ2-3	TGTGCCAGCAGCTTACGGGGCCAAGATACGCAGTATTTT	CASSLRGQDTQYF
TRBV7-9	13	NA	many	TRBJ2-1	TGTGCCAGCAGCTTTTCTAGCTACTACCCAGAGTTCTTC	CASSFSSYYPEFF
TRBV20-1	11	NA	few	TRBJ2-3	TGCAGTGCTAGCGATCCAAATACGCAGTATTTT	CSASDPNTQYF
TRBV6-2/TRBV6-3	13	NA	few	TRBJ2-5	TGTGCCAGCAGACTGACAGGCGAGGAGACCCAGTACTTC	CASRLTGEETQYF
TRBV28	15	TRBD1	medium-sized	TRBJ2-1	TGTGCCAGCAGACCAGGGGGTCCAACCTACAATGAGCAGTTCTTC	CASRPGGPTYNEQFF
TRBV10-2	16	TRBD2	many	TRBJ2-2	TGCGCCAGTTGTTGGGGACTAGCGGCTAACACCGGGGAGCTGTTTTTT	CASCWGLAANTGELFF
TRBV28	12	NA	medium-sized	TRBJ2-7	TGTGCCAGCACAAGGGGGGGCTACGAGCAGTACTTC	CASTRGGYEQYF
TRBV2	14	NA	medium-sized	TRBJ2-6	TGTGCCAGCCTGACAGGCTCTGGGGCCAACGTCCTGACTTTC	CASLTGSGANVLTF
TRBV27	14	NA	medium-sized	TRBJ2-7	TGTGCCAGCAGTAAGGAGGGAACAGCCTACGAGCAGTACTTC	CASSKEGTAYEQYF
TRBV15	15	TRBD2	many	TRBJ2-3	TGTGCCACCGCGTCGGGCGGGAGCTTAACAGATACGCAGTATTTT	CATASGGSLTDTQYF
TRBV10-3	15	TRBD1	many	TRBJ1-2	TGTGCCATCAAAATAACAGCGGGACAGGGAACTGGCTACACCTTC	CAIKITAGQGTGYTF
TRBV4-1	16	NA	many	TRBJ1-5	TGCGCCAGCAGCCAAGATTGGACACTTAGCAATCAGCCCCAGCATTTT	CASSQDWTLSNQPQHF
TRBV29-1	14	NA	medium-sized	TRBJ2-3	TGCAGCGTCCCATCAGGGGTCGGCACAGATACGCAGTATTTT	CSVPSGVGTDTQYF
TRBV5-6	14	NA	NA	TRBJ2-1	TGTGCCAGCAGCTTTCAACAACTCCCCAATGAGCAGTTCTTC	CASSFQQLPNEQFF
TRBV29-1	14	NA	few	TRBJ1-1	TGCAGCGCCCTGATGAGGGGGTCTAACACTGAAGCTTTCTTT	CSALMRGSNTEAFF
TRBV7-2	16	TRBD1	medium-sized	TRBJ1-4	TGTGCCAGCAGCGCCCAGTCCGGGACAGGGAATGAAAAACTGTTTTTT	CASSAQSGTGNEKLFF
TRBV12-3/TRBV12-4	17	NA	many	TRBJ2-5	TGTGCCAGCAGTTCAGGGACTTGGCTAGCGCCTCAAGAGACCCAGTACTTC	CASSSGTWLAPQETQYF
TRBV5-4	14	NA	medium-sized	TRBJ2-3	TGTGCCAGCAGCTTGGTTCTAGTCACAGATACGCAGTATTTT	CASSLVLVTDTQYF
TRBV9	12	NA	NA	TRBJ2-3	TGTGCCAGTCCCGCGGGCGGAGATACGCAGTATTTT	CASPAGGDTQYF
TRBV10-3	14	TRBD1	medium-sized	TRBJ2-3	TGTGCCATCAGTATCGGGACAGGGACAGATACGCAGTATTTT	CAISIGTGTDTQYF